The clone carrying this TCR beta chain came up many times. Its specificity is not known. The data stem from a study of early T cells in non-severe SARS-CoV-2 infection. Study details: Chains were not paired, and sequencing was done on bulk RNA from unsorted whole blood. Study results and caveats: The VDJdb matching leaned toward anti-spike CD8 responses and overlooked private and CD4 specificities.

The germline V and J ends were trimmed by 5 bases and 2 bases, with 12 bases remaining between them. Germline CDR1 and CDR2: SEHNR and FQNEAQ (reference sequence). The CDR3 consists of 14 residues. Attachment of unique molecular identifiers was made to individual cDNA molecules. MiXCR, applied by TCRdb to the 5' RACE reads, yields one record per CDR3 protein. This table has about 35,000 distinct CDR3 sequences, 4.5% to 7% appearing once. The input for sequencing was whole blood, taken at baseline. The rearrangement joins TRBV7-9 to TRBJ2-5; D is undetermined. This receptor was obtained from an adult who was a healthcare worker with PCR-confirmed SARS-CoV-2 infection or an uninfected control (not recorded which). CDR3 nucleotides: TGTGCCAGCAGCCGCCGGACCGAGCAAGAGACCCAGTACTTC. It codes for CASSRRTEQETQYF.